This T cell receptor (beta chain) was profiled in a study of response to subunit inactivated influenza vaccine. Using its own MiXCR run on the RT-PCR reads, TCRdb lists one record per CDR3 protein. The sample lists about 610,000 distinct CDR3 sequences, 13% to 15% seen once, with over 8.5% in the top ten. The CDR3 totals 14 residues. V lost 10 bases, J lost 3 bases, and 8 bases stayed unmatched. Germline-derived CDR1 and CDR2 are MNHEY and SVGEGT. The clonotype was recovered from a man in his fifties or sixties who received an inactivated influenza vaccine. The rearrangement links TRBV6-2 or TRBV6-3 to TRBJ2-2; 7 positions match TRBD1. The specimen comprised PBMCs from blood, sampled about 13 days after vaccination. CDR3 in DNA: TGTGCCACCCACAGACAGGGAGACACCGGGGAGCTGTTTTTT. The encoded protein is CATHRQGDTGELFF.